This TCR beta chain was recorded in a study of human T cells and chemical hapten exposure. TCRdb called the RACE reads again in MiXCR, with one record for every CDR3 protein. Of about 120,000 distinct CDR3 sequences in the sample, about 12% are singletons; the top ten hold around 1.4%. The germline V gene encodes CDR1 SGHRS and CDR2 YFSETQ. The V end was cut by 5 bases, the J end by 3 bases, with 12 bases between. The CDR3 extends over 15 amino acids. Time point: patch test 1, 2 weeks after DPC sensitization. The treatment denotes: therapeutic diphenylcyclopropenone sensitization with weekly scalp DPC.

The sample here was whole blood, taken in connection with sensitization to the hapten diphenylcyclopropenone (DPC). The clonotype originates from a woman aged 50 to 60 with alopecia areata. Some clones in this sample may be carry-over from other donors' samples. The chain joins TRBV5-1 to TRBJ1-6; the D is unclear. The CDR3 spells CASSLGERYNSPLHF. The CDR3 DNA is TGCGCCAGCAGTCTTGGGGAACGCTATAATTCACCCCTCCACTTT.